This passage covers 15 T cell receptor beta chains from one sample sequenced in a study of Ad26.COV2.S vaccination and SARS-CoV-2 variants. As to treatment: 15 to 20 received Ad26.COV2.S at low or high dose, single or two shots; roughly 5 received placebo; per-sample allocation not given. Collection of the samples took place on day 63 after the first injection of vaccine or placebo. Repertoires were generated with immunoSEQ multiplex PCR, while TCRdb's copy carries only in-frame clones and drops some. The data show some 350,000 clones, about 85% seen once. The specimen was peripheral blood, collected in a trial of Ad26.COV2.S vaccine versus placebo. These receptors were taken from a person between 18 and 60 years old who received the Ad26.COV2.S COVID-19 vaccine or a placebo.

The chain couples TRBV3-1 (or the pseudogene TRBV3-2) to TRBJ2-7; D is ambiguous. The germline V gene has CDR1 LGHDT and CDR2 YNNKEL (reference sequence). The CDR3 is 13 residues long. The germline V and J ends were trimmed by 4 bases and 4 bases, with 11 bases remaining between them. The CDR3 loop reads CASSLTPPYEQYF. CDR3 DNA sequence: TGTGCCAGCAGCCTCACCCCCCCTTACGAGCAGTACTTC.

The sample holds one count of this clone. J is TRBJ2-7 and V is TRBV18, with D uncertain. Germline V gene sequence: CDR1 KGHSH, CDR2 LQKENI. The CDR3 extends over 13 amino acids. V was clipped by 2 bases and J by 3 bases, with 8 bases between them. The DNA of the CDR3 is TGTGCCAGCTCACCAAGCCTTGACTACGAGCAGTACTTC. Translated: CASSPSLDYEQYF.

The V and J genes are TRBV15 and TRBJ2-2; tentatively, D is TRBD1 (5 bases). The CDR3 consists of 16 residues. Germline CDR1 LNHNV, CDR2 YYDKDF (reference sequence). Trimming took off 0 bases at V and 3 bases at J, with 11 bases between the two ends. The CDR3 sequence: CATSRDQGMDTGELFF. DNA for the CDR3: TGTGCCACCAGCAGAGATCAGGGAATGGACACCGGGGAGCTGTTTTTT.

This sequence joins TRBV5-8 and TRBJ2-2; 11 nucleotides agree with TRBD2. The CDR3 covers 15 residues. Losses at the gene ends were 4 bases for V and 8 bases for J; bases not matched to a gene: 7. Germline V CDR1 and CDR2: SGHTS, YDEGEE. The CDR3 loop is CASSPILAGAGELFF. The CDR3, as DNA: TGTGCCAGCAGCCCAATACTAGCGGGAGCGGGGGAGCTGTTTTTT.

The chain has TRBV2 and TRBJ1-1; D uncertain. The germline CDR1 and CDR2 sequences are SNHLY and FYNNEI. The V and J ends lost 2 bases and 0 bases respectively, with 13 bases between them. This CDR3 has 16 amino acids. The CDR3 loop reads CASSEWSGNMNTEAFF. The CDR3 region has the DNA TGTGCCAGCAGTGAATGGTCAGGAAACATGAACACTGAAGCTTTCTTT.

The chain is built from TRBV9 and TRBJ2-5, with 8 bases matching TRBD2. The CDR3 covers 16 residues. CDR1 is SGDLS, CDR2 YYNGEE, per germline. Trimming removed 4 bases from V and 4 bases from J; junction bases left unmatched: 12. The CDR3 bases are TGTGCCAGCAGCCCGTCCGGGGGGGGCAGGGCAGAGACCCAGTACTTC. It specifies CASSPSGGGRAETQYF. The full variable domain, with the rest looked up from reference TRBV9 and TRBJ2-5, is DSGVTQTPKHLITATGQRVTLRCSPRSGDLSVYWYQQSLDQGLQFLIQYYNGEERAKGNILERFSAQQFPDLHSELNLSSLELGDSALYFCASSPSGGGRAETQYFGPGTRLLVL.

V is TRBV4-1 and J is TRBJ1-5, with D uncertain. Germline V gene sequence: CDR1 MGHRA, CDR2 YSYEKL. Trimming stripped 4 bases from V and 5 bases from J, with 9 bases between. The CDR3 loop spans 13 amino acids. CDR3 loop: CASSPREDQPQHF. CDR3 nucleotides: TGCGCCAGCAGCCCAAGGGAGGATCAGCCCCAGCATTTT.

The chain employs TRBV30 and TRBJ2-1, with D possibly TRBD2 on 7 matching bases. The germline gives CDR1 GTSNPN, CDR2 SVGIG (reference sequence). V was shortened by 4 bases and J by 5 bases, with 18 bases between the two germline ends. CDR3 length equals 15 residues. The CDR3 spells CAWTLGGGSHNEQFF. In DNA form, the CDR3 reads TGTGCCTGGACTCTAGGGGGGGGCTCGCACAATGAGCAGTTCTTC.

This clone was observed once. The V gene is TRBV18, the J gene TRBJ1-1; D is ambiguous. This CDR3 is 15 amino acids long. Deletions cut 6 bases from V and 4 bases from J, with 18 bases between. Germline CDR1 KGHSH, CDR2 LQKENI. DNA of the CDR3: TGTGCCAGCTCCCAAGGGCCGGTGAGAGGCACTGAAGCTTTCTTT. It encodes CASSQGPVRGTEAFF.

This rearrangement joins TRBV6-6 to TRBJ2-2; D is possibly TRBD2 (6 bases). Germline V CDR1 and CDR2: MNHNY, SVGAGI (reference sequence). The V end was cut by 8 bases, the J end by 3 bases, with 13 bases between. The CDR3 is 14 residues long. The CDR3 loop is CASQTGTHTGELFF. DNA of the CDR3: TGTGCCAGCCAAACCGGGACTCACACCGGGGAGCTGTTTTTT.

The CDR3 nucleotides are TGCGCCAGCAGCCAAGATCCGGCGACAGGCACCTACGAGCAGTACTTC. It translates to CASSQDPATGTYEQYF. This rearrangement joins TRBV4-3 to TRBJ2-7; D perhaps matches TRBD1 (6 bases). The CDR3 length is 16 residues. The V end was cut by 0 bases, the J end by 2 bases, with 14 bases between. Germline lookup yields CDR1 LGHNA and CDR2 YSLEER.

This chain links TRBV11-3 with TRBJ2-1, with 9 bases aligning to TRBD1. This CDR3 region has 14 residues. Germline lookup yields CDR1 SGHNT and CDR2 YENEEA. After removal of 4 bases from V and 4 bases from J, the junction contained 2 bases not matched to a gene. DNA of the CDR3: TGTGCCAGCAGCTGGACAGGGGAATACAATGAGCAGTTCTTC. Its protein product is CASSWTGEYNEQFF.

This clone was detected a few times. The chain combines TRBV3-1 (or the pseudogene TRBV3-2) with TRBJ2-7, with D unresolved. V shed 4 bases and J shed 1 base, with 8 bases lying between them. This CDR3 spans 13 amino acids. The germline V gene has CDR1 LGHDT and CDR2 YNNKEL (reference sequence). The CDR3 protein is CASSRWESYEQYF. The CDR3 DNA reads TGTGCCAGCAGCCGATGGGAATCCTACGAGCAGTACTTC.

The J gene is TRBJ2-1, the V gene TRBV5-1; 8 nucleotides match TRBD2. J lost 2 bases, V lost 4 bases, and 8 bases had no gene match. Germline loops: CDR1 SGHRS, CDR2 YFSETQ. The CDR3 runs to 16 residues. CDR3 DNA sequence: TGCGCCAGCAGCCTCAGCGGGAGTCGGGCCTACAATGAGCAGTTCTTC. It specifies CASSLSGSRAYNEQFF.

A single count supports this clone. This chain links TRBV6-5 with TRBJ1-2; D possibly corresponds to TRBD1 (6 bases). Trimming stripped 6 bases from V and 4 bases from J, with 18 bases between. The germline CDR1 and CDR2 sequences are MNHEY and SVGAGI. CDR3 length: 15 amino acids. In DNA, the CDR3 is TGTGCCAGCAGCCGAATTTCGGACAGCCTCTATGGCTACACCTTC. Translated: CASSRISDSLYGYTF.